The 14 T cell receptor beta chains reported below all come from one sample, sequenced in a study of CD8 T cells in ankylosing spondylitis. Each CDR3 protein gets one entry after TCRdb re-called the 5' RACE reads with MiXCR. Of tens of thousands of distinct CDR3 sequences listed, about 15% are singletons. The sample comprised blood. The source is a male donor with ankylosing spondylitis or in good health (not recorded which).

This clonotype turned up a few times. The chain uses TRBV28 and TRBJ2-1, with D unresolved. This CDR3 has 12 amino acids. V gave up 4 bases and J gave up 13 bases, with 14 bases separating them. Germline CDR1 reads MDHEN; CDR2 reads SYDVKM. Here the CDR3 reads CASSSGDRYQFF. CDR3 DNA sequence: TGTGCCAGCAGTTCAGGCGATAGGTACCAGTTCTTC.

The V and J genes are TRBV20-1 and TRBJ1-1; D not certain. Trimming removed 0 bases at V and 8 bases at J, with 13 bases between. This CDR3 has 13 amino acids. Germline loops: CDR1 DFQATT, CDR2 SNEGSKA (reference sequence). The chain's CDR3 is CSARDGPEREAFF. CDR3 DNA: TGCAGTGCTAGAGACGGGCCGGAACGAGAAGCTTTCTTT.

This clonotype was detected many times. V gene TRBV24-1 combines with J gene TRBJ2-1, with 11 bases aligning to TRBD2. V gave up 0 bases and J gave up 7 bases; unmatched junction bases: 4. This CDR3 region has 16 residues. The germline V gene encodes CDR1 KGHDR and CDR2 SFDVKD. The CDR3 protein is CATSDLPLAGVNEQFF. The CDR3 DNA follows: TGTGCCACCAGTGATTTGCCACTAGCGGGAGTAAATGAGCAGTTCTTC.

This clonotype was detected a few times. This chain joins TRBV20-1 and TRBJ2-3, with 13 positions matching TRBD2. Germline assignment: CDR1 DFQATT and CDR2 SNEGSKA (reference sequence). There are 14 residues in the CDR3. V was pared by 6 bases and J by 4 bases, with 4 bases of the junction left unmatched. CDR3 sequence (DNA): TGCAGTGCACGGACTAGCGGGAGCCCAGATACGCAGTATTTT. This gives the protein CSARTSGSPDTQYF.

The chain couples TRBV29-1 to TRBJ2-5, with D uncertain. In germline, CDR1 is SQVTM, CDR2 ANQGSEA. The CDR3 sequence is 10 residues long. V lost 5 bases and J lost 4, with 5 bases in between. Here the CDR3 reads CSVFRETQYF. The CDR3 DNA reads TGCAGCGTTTTCCGAGAGACCCAGTACTTC.

This clonotype was observed a few times. This rearrangement joins TRBV20-1 to TRBJ2-5, with TRBD2 as a possible D gene (5 bases). CDR3 length: 14 residues. Trimming stripped 0 bases from V and 3 bases from J, with 11 bases between. Germline CDR1 is DFQATT and CDR2 is SNEGSKA (reference sequence). CDR3 DNA: TGCAGTGCTAGAGATCAAGACGGGAAAGAGACCCAGTACTTC. Amino acid sequence: CSARDQDGKETQYF.

At least ten counts were recorded for this clonotype. The chain links TRBV27 to TRBJ2-1, with D tentatively TRBD2 (5 bases). CDR1 is MNHEY, CDR2 SMNVEV, per germline (reference sequence). CDR3 length equals 14 residues. Trimming shortened V by 6 bases and J by 1 base, and 10 bases separated the two germline ends. The CDR3 loop is CASRSRGSYNEQFF. CDR3 in DNA: TGTGCCAGCAGGAGCCGGGGATCCTACAATGAGCAGTTCTTC.

The V and J genes are TRBV12-3 or TRBV12-4 and TRBJ2-4; D is tentatively TRBD1 or TRBD2 (5 bases each). The CDR3 extends over 15 amino acids. With 7 bases removed from V and 0 bases from J, the gap between germline ends came to 13 bases. The CDR3 region has the DNA TGTGCCAGCACCCTCCGGGGCCTAGCCAAAAACATTCAGTACTTC. Its protein product is CASTLRGLAKNIQYF.

This clonotype was seen only a few times. The chain has TRBV20-1 and TRBJ1-1, with D hard to call. Trimming pared 4 bases from V and 4 bases from J, leaving 10 bases between. Per the germline V gene, CDR1 is DFQATT and CDR2 is SNEGSKA (reference sequence). The CDR3 is 12 residues long. CDR3 bases: TGCAGTGCTATCGCGGGGTTCACTGAAGCTTTCTTT. As protein: CSAIAGFTEAFF.

This clonotype has more than one count but fewer than ten. The CDR3 sequence: CASSYGGRQETQYF. In DNA, the CDR3 is TGTGCCAGCAGTTACGGGGGGCGACAAGAGACCCAGTACTTC. The chain links TRBV6-2 or TRBV6-3 to TRBJ2-5, with D possibly called TRBD1 or TRBD2 (6 bases each). CDR3 length equals 14 residues. V was cut by 2 bases and J by 2 bases, with 9 bases left in between. CDR1 and CDR2 (germline): MNHEY, SVGEGT.

This clonotype appeared many times. The chain is built from TRBV4-2 and TRBJ2-3; 10 positions agree with TRBD2. The CDR3 is made up of 17 amino acids. Per the germline V gene, CDR1 is LGHNA and CDR2 is YNFKEQ. The J segment lost 0 bases and the V segment lost 1 base, leaving 4 bases of the junction unmatched. The CDR3 region has the DNA TGTGCCAGCAGCCAAGGTAGCGGGGGGACAAGCACAGATACGCAGTATTTT. Residues: CASSQGSGGTSTDTQYF.

This sequence joins TRBV6-5 and TRBJ2-1, with 8 bases aligning to TRBD2. Germline V gene sequence: CDR1 MNHEY, CDR2 SVGAGI. J gave up 7 bases and V 6 bases, and 11 bases lay outside the gene matches. The CDR3 sequence is 15 residues long. CDR3 sequence: CASRESGGPSNEQFF. The CDR3 nucleotides read TGTGCCAGCAGGGAGTCGGGGGGGCCGTCAAATGAGCAGTTCTTC.

This clonotype was picked up a small number of times. The V and J genes are TRBV20-1 and TRBJ1-3; possibly TRBD1 for D (5 bases). CDR1 and CDR2 from the germline V gene are DFQATT and SNEGSKA (reference sequence). The CDR3 covers 14 residues. V was trimmed by 2 bases and J by 4 bases, leaving 12 bases between them. CDR3 protein: CSARPRAAGNTIYF. CDR3 sequence (DNA): TGCAGTGCTAGACCCAGGGCGGCAGGAAACACCATATATTTT.

V usage is TRBV4-3 and J usage is TRBJ2-2, with TRBD2 matching over 13 bases. The CDR3 covers 17 residues. Germline V gene data show CDR1 as LGHNA and CDR2 as YSLEER. Trimming took 0 bases from V and 7 from J; bases not matched to a gene: 5. This chain's CDR3 is CASSQDSGLAGLGELFF. The CDR3 nucleotides are TGCGCCAGCAGCCAAGATTCGGGACTAGCGGGACTCGGGGAGCTGTTTTTT.